This T cell receptor (beta chain) comes out of a study of T cells in Graves' hyperthyroidism and ophthalmopathy. In the study overall: Blood was drawn when the patient was first diagnosed and still untreated.

This clonotype was found many times. There are 15 residues in the CDR3. Germline lookup yields CDR1 SGHNT and CDR2 YYREEE (reference sequence). The V end lost 4 bases, the J end lost 5 bases, and 18 bases lay between the germline ends. Amplified regions were TCR beta CDR3 sequences from RNA transcripts. An initial round of RT-PCR targeting the TCR CDR3 relied on the HTBI primer set. TCRdb recomputed calls from the multiplex PCR reads with MiXCR, one row per CDR3 protein. This sample yields about 760,000 distinct CDR3 sequences, of which approximately 40% are seen a single time; roughly 30% belongs to the top ten. Graves' hyperthyroidism qualified as stable when ophthalmopathy did not progress within 18 months.

The TCR comes from a woman aged 40-49 years with Graves' hyperthyroidism. J is TRBJ2-5 and V is TRBV5-4; D may correspond to TRBD1 or TRBD2 (5 bases each). Sequenced: blood. CDR3 protein: CASSMDGAAWETQYF. CDR3 nucleotide sequence: TGTGCCAGCAGCATGGACGGGGCGGCGTGGGAGACCCAGTACTTC.